What follows describes a single T cell receptor beta chain. Antigen specificity is unknown. The source of the sample is a study of human T cells and chemical hapten exposure. V was pared by 0 bases and J by 10 bases, with 12 bases between. The germline V gene has CDR1 SEHNR and CDR2 FQNEAQ (reference sequence). The CDR3 is made up of 14 amino acids. Study observations and caveats: No shift was seen in TCRs above 1 in 1000 frequency with DPC sensitization.

Individual cDNA molecules (in the library) carried attached unique molecular identifiers. Authors' processing steps: There were a median of approximately 96,000 TCRs per sample, with a range from about 23,224 to 750,000. TCRdb re-analysed the RACE reads in MiXCR, keeping a single row per CDR3 protein. TCRdb, rather than the study authors, made the V and J calls. The data contain about 350,000 distinct CDR3 sequences, around 5.5% of them singletons. Time point: pre-sensitization, week 0. The treatment was: therapeutic diphenylcyclopropenone sensitization with weekly scalp DPC. Researchers sampled blood before each patch test went on.

This receptor was identified in a woman aged 18-29 years with alopecia areata. Some clones in this sample may be carry-over from other donors' samples. V is TRBV7-9 and J is TRBJ1-4; D is ambiguous. Source: whole blood, taken in connection with sensitization to the hapten diphenylcyclopropenone (DPC). The CDR3 DNA is TGTGCCAGCAGCTTAGCAACTCTAACGGGAAAACTGTTTTTT. Its translation is CASSLATLTGKLFF.